Here is one T cell receptor beta chain with its context. Its binding antigen is unknown. There are no base qualities to consult, and no much larger clone falls within one base. The record originates from a study of human T cells and chemical hapten exposure (dated by TCRdb to the early 2020s). The study in broad terms: For sensitization, 2% DPC in acetone was applied to a 2 cm by 2 cm area of upper inner arm skin. Weekly therapeutic DPC doses were additionally applied to the scalp of patients throughout the approximately 25-week study period. Patch testing was done on the upper back using Finn chambers containing 0.01% DPC, and results were scored after 6 days according to International Contact Dermatitis Research Group standards. Alopecia areata with under or over 50% scalp involvement, alopecia totalis and alopecia universalis were represented in the patient cohort, which was mostly female. Libraries were pooled for sequencing, and variation in per-sample TCR yields was attributed mainly to small differences in library volumes within the pool. This study followed changes in the peripheral blood TCR repertoire in vivo during primary and secondary sensitization of alopecia patients to the hapten diphenylcyclopropenone (DPC). Blood was sampled from patients pre-sensitization (week 0) and at 2, 6 and about 24 weeks after DPC sensitization. About 27 alopecia patients gave blood for TCR sequencing at one to four time points (pre-sensitization, 2, 6 and 24 weeks).

Receptors were amplified or captured by RACE. Data came from a NextSeq 500. Library preparation attached unique molecular identifiers to individual cDNA molecules for quantitative, reproducible TCR counting. For every blood RNA sample, sequencing covered both the TCR alpha and TCR beta chains. Regarding the original processing steps: The median number of TCRs per sample was 90,000 to 100,000, ranging from 23,224 to 690,600. The Decombinator software suite was used to annotate the V, J and CDR3 of the TCR reads. For the PS versus PT1 abundance plots, all samples were subsampled to the same number of TCRs (28,000). Expanded TCRs were defined as absent before sensitization and observed at least eight times at the 2-week time point. The public reads were run again by TCRdb, first through fastp at Q25 and then through MiXCR, and only productive beta chains were kept. Rows are unified per CDR3 protein, each entry keeping the most common DNA and genes. Here the V and J calls rest on TCRdb's processing, not on the authors' analysis. The sample yields 270,000 or so distinct CDR3 sequences; roughly 7.7% were counted once. 1.2% of the sample is held by the ten biggest clonotypes.

What the study reported, not specific to this receptor: Patch test score correlated positively with the number of PT1 expanded TCRs, reaching significance at thresholds 8, 16 and 32 but not at 4. After repeated subsampling, the strength of the expansion versus patch-test correlation and the threshold at which it became significant changed. Because every patient had alopecia, a presumed autoimmune disease, the patients' immune response might differ from that of healthy individuals. Expanded TCRs formed significantly more large CDR3 similarity clusters than pre-sensitization or healthy control sets, consistent with antigen-driven responses. DPC sensitization did not change the number of TCRs with a frequency above 1 in 1000, and there was no evidence of changes in global repertoire structure.

Taken with the paper, the label for time point translates to: pre-sensitization, week 0. This specimen's treatment or condition label, interpreted: therapeutic diphenylcyclopropenone sensitization with weekly scalp DPC. Blood at each patch-test visit was drawn before the patch test was applied. Patients were considered eligible if aged 18 to 70, diagnosed with alopecia and deemed suitable for DPC therapy, and patients were excluded if pregnant. Unfractionated whole blood was collected in Tempus Blood RNA tubes, and total RNA was extracted from that blood. The germline V gene encodes CDR1 SGHRS and CDR2 YFSETQ. Counted from cysteine to phenylalanine, this CDR3 has 16 amino acids. The DNA shown is the 48-base CDR3, in frame from base 1. Trimming leaves V shorter by 4 bases and J shorter by 3 bases, with the junction holding 7 bases beyond the gene matches.

The sequence was collected from a man between 18 and 29 years old with alopecia areata. Some clones in this sample may be carry-over from other donors' samples. The V gene is TRBV5-1 and the J gene is TRBJ2-5, and 12 junctional nucleotides match TRBD1. The sample consisted of whole blood, taken in connection with sensitization to the hapten diphenylcyclopropenone (DPC). The CDR3 reads CASSPPGTGGKETQYF. Read as DNA, the sequence is TGCGCCAGCAGCCCCCCGGGGACAGGGGGCAAAGAGACCCAGTACTTC.